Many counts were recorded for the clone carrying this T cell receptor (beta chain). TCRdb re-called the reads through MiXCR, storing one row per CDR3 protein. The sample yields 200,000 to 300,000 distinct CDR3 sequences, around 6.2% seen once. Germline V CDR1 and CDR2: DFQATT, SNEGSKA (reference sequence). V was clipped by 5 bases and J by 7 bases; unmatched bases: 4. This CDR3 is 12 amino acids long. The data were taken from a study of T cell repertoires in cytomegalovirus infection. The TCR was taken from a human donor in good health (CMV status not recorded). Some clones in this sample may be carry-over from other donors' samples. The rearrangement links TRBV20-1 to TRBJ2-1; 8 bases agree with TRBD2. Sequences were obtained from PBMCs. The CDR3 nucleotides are TGCAGTGCTGGGACGGGGGGGAATGAGCAGTTCTTC. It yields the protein CSAGTGGNEQFF.